The 26 T cell receptor beta chains below were found in one sample sequenced in a study of shared clonotypes between healthy human individuals. Measured with immunoSEQ multiplex PCR; TCRdb has only the in-frame clones, and not every one. Of roughly 1.5 million clones detected, under 99% appear once; the ten largest clones hold approximately 0.44%. Sequencing input: naive CD4+ T cells sorted from blood. Subset indicated: CD45RA+ positively selected. Receptors were obtained from a man aged 25-45 years in good health.

Regarding this clone: This CDR3 is also generated by other DNA sequences in the sample. CDR3 nucleotides: TGCGCCAGCAGCTTGTCCGATACGCAGTATTTT. It is translated as CASSLSDTQYF. V and J are TRBV5-1 and TRBJ2-3; no clear D gene. This CDR3 comprises 11 residues. Germline lookup yields CDR1 SGHRS and CDR2 YFSETQ. Trimming cost V 1 base and J 6 bases, with 3 bases left between them. Full variable domain (remainder filled in from reference TRBV5-1 and TRBJ2-3): KAGVTQTPRYLIKTRGQQVTLSCSPISGHRSVSWYQQTPGQGLQFLFEYFSETQRNKGNFPGRFSGRQFSNSRSEMNVSTLELGDSALYLCASSLSDTQYFGPGTRLTVL.

The chain links TRBV19 to TRBJ1-5; 11 bases are a match to TRBD1. Germline assignment: CDR1 LNHDA and CDR2 SQIVND (reference sequence). V lost 1 base and J lost 3; bases outside the gene matches: 2. The CDR3 sequence is 16 residues long. The CDR3 bases are TGTGCCAGTAGTATAGGGGACAGGGGGATCAATCAGCCCCAGCATTTT. This sequence encodes CASSIGDRGINQPQHF.

The gene calls are TRBV10-1 and TRBJ2-7; TRBD2 matches at 9 bases. V was clipped by 2 bases and J by 4 bases; unmatched bases: 6. CDR1 WNHNN and CDR2 SYGVQD come from the germline V gene (reference sequence). CDR3 length: 15 residues. CDR3 DNA sequence: TGCGCCAGCAGTGAGAATAGCGGGGGTCTATACGAGCAGTACTTC. This translates into CASSENSGGLYEQYF.

This sequence joins TRBV6-5 and TRBJ2-7; the D gene is possibly TRBD1 (6 bases). Germline V gene data show CDR1 as MNHEY and CDR2 as SVGAGI. Trimming took 6 bases from V and 0 from J, leaving 15 bases between them. The length of the CDR3 is 15 residues. CDR3 protein: CASRSTGRSSYEQYF. In DNA form, the CDR3 reads TGTGCCAGCAGGTCGACAGGTAGGAGCTCCTACGAGCAGTACTTC.

Here the CDR3 reads CASSLEARETSTNEKLFF. The CDR3 DNA follows: TGTGCCAGCAGCTTAGAAGCACGGGAGACCTCAACTAATGAAAAACTGTTTTTT. This chain joins TRBV7-9 and TRBJ1-4; D is uncertain. Trimming pared 1 base from V and 0 bases from J, leaving 15 bases between. Germline CDR1 SEHNR, CDR2 FQNEAQ (reference sequence). This CDR3 has 18 residues.

The genes are TRBV18 and TRBJ2-7, with 7 bases fitting TRBD2. Germline values: CDR1 KGHSH, CDR2 LQKENI. This CDR3 has 16 residues. V lost 1 base to trimming and J lost 5 bases; unmatched junction nucleotides: 11. The CDR3 sequence: CASSPRNAGVRDEQYF. CDR3 nucleotides: TGTGCCAGCTCACCACGGAACGCGGGAGTTCGGGACGAGCAGTACTTC.

The CDR3 protein is CASSSGPAPGGSYEQYF. The CDR3 DNA follows: TGTGCCAGCAGTTCCGGACCCGCACCGGGGGGCTCCTACGAGCAGTACTTC. The rearrangement links TRBV28 to TRBJ2-7; TRBD2 aligns across 7 bases. This CDR3 has 17 residues. The J segment lost 0 bases and the V segment lost 4 bases, leaving 12 bases of the junction unmatched. Germline loops: CDR1 MDHEN, CDR2 SYDVKM.

The chain recombines TRBV7-9 with TRBJ2-1; 16 nucleotides agree with TRBD2. The V and J ends lost 5 bases and 15 bases, in that order; junction bases with no gene match: 10. This CDR3 comprises 15 residues. The germline CDR1 and CDR2 sequences are SEHNR and FQNEAQ (reference sequence). The CDR3 here is CASSLGLAGGSLRFF. CDR3 coding DNA: TGTGCCAGCAGCCTGGGACTAGCGGGAGGGTCGTTGAGGTTCTTC.

The CDR3 reads CASIPSGRGDNQPQHF. CDR3 DNA sequence: TGTGCCAGTATTCCGTCGGGCAGGGGGGACAATCAGCCCCAGCATTTT. V and J are TRBV19 and TRBJ1-5; 7 nucleotides align to TRBD1. From germline, CDR1 is LNHDA and CDR2 SQIVND (reference sequence). With 7 bases clipped from V and 3 bases from J, the junction kept 12 bases outside the gene matches. The CDR3 is 16 residues long.

The chain combines TRBV6-1 with TRBJ2-1; TRBD2 matches 11 bases. CDR3 length: 16 residues. Germline-derived CDR1 and CDR2 are MNHNS and SASEGT. Unmatched junction bases numbered 7, after V lost 4 bases and J lost 5 bases. The CDR3 bases are TGTGCCAGCAGTGCCTTAGCGGGAGGGCGGAACAATGAGCAGTTCTTC. As protein: CASSALAGGRNNEQFF.

This sequence joins TRBV2 and TRBJ2-2; weak D call: TRBD1 (6 bases). The V gene lost 3 bases and the J gene lost 4 bases, with 9 bases spanning the gap. The germline V gene encodes CDR1 SNHLY and CDR2 FYNNEI. The CDR3 has 14 residues. The CDR3 loop reads CASSDTGSTGELFF. The DNA for the CDR3 is TGTGCCAGCAGTGATACAGGGTCCACCGGGGAGCTGTTTTTT.

The V and J genes are TRBV4-3 and TRBJ2-3, with TRBD2 matching over 9 bases. V shed 2 bases, J shed 2 bases, and the junction held 8 bases outside the gene matches. The CDR3 covers 17 residues. CDR1 is LGHNA and CDR2 is YSLEER in the germline V gene. CDR3: CASSQFPPSGTTDTQYF. CDR3 sequence (DNA): TGCGCCAGCAGCCAATTTCCCCCTAGCGGGACCACAGATACGCAGTATTTT.

J is TRBJ2-5 and V is TRBV7-3; TRBD2 might be the D (5 bases). This CDR3 is 14 amino acids long. The germline V and J ends were trimmed by 9 bases and 5 bases, with 19 bases remaining between them. The germline V gene has CDR1 SGHTA and CDR2 FQGTGA. The CDR3: CASKRTVRSETQYF. The CDR3 DNA is TGTGCCAGTAAGAGGACTGTTCGATCGGAGACCCAGTACTTC.

The chain recombines TRBV7-2 with TRBJ2-5; TRBD2 matches 9 bases. After removal of 0 bases from V and 1 base from J, the junction contained 3 bases not matched to a gene. The length of the CDR3 is 16 residues. Germline loops: CDR1 SGHTA, CDR2 FQGNSA. The DNA of the CDR3 is TGTGCCAGCAGCTTAGCCGCGACTAGCGGCCAAGAGACCCAGTACTTC. It is translated as CASSLAATSGQETQYF. Combining the CDR3 with reference TRBV7-2 and TRBJ2-5 gives the whole variable domain GAGVSQSPSNKVTEKGKDVELRCDPISGHTALYWYRQSLGQGLEFLIYFQGNSAPDKSGLPSDRFSAERTGGSVSTLTIQRTQQEDSAVYLCASSLAATSGQETQYFGPGTRLLVL.

The chain is built from TRBV2 and TRBJ2-2; weak D call: TRBD1 (5 bases). CDR3 length equals 16 residues. Germline-derived CDR1 and CDR2 are SNHLY and FYNNEI. Trimming pared 2 bases from V and 7 bases from J, leaving 17 bases between. The CDR3 sequence is CASSEQHSGSGGELFF. CDR3 coding DNA: TGTGCCAGCAGTGAACAACATTCAGGGTCTGGCGGGGAGCTGTTTTTT.

The chain joins TRBV7-2 to TRBJ2-5; D gene unclear. In germline, CDR1 is SGHTA, CDR2 FQGNSA. Between the trimmed V and J ends, which lost 3 bases and 7 bases, there was a span of 12 bases. The CDR3 has 13 residues. The CDR3 region has the DNA TGTGCCAGCAGCTTTAGCCCCACGTGGACCCAGTACTTC. Amino acids: CASSFSPTWTQYF.

The rearrangement links TRBV5-8 to TRBJ2-7; D is ambiguous. Trimming stripped 3 bases from V and 2 bases from J, with 9 bases between. The CDR3 runs to 13 residues. Germline V gene lookup returns CDR1 SGHTS and CDR2 YDEGEE. CDR3 region: CASSWTDTYEQYF. The CDR3 DNA reads TGTGCCAGCAGCTGGACCGACACCTACGAGCAGTACTTC.

The gene calls are TRBV7-9 and TRBJ2-7; 7 bases map to TRBD1. V lost 3 bases to trimming and J lost 0 bases; unmatched junction nucleotides: 5. The CDR3 runs 15 residues. Germline V CDR1 and CDR2: SEHNR, FQNEAQ (reference sequence). DNA of the CDR3: TGTGCCAGCAGCTTTGGGGACAGTAGCTCCTACGAGCAGTACTTC. It codes for CASSFGDSSSYEQYF.

V is TRBV30 and J is TRBJ2-7, with D tentatively TRBD1 or TRBD2 (5 bases each). V lost 2 bases and J lost 9, with 14 bases in between. CDR3 size: 12 residues. Germline CDR1 is GTSNPN and CDR2 is SVGIG (reference sequence). The CDR3 spells CAWSLRDEWQYF. The CDR3 bases are TGTGCCTGGAGTCTCAGGGACGAATGGCAGTACTTC. Supplemented by reference TRBV30 and TRBJ2-7, the full variable domain reads SQTIHQWPATLVQPVGSPLSLECTVEGTSNPNLYWYRQAAGRGLQLLFYSVGIGQISSEVPQNLSASRPQDRQFILSSKKLLLSDSGFYLCAWSLRDEWQYFGPGTRLTVT.

On this clone itself: This same CDR3 is encoded by further DNA sequences in the sample. CDR3 bases: TGTGCCAGTAGTATCCCCGGTTACGAGCAGTACTTC. This translates into CASSIPGYEQYF. The V and J genes are TRBV19 and TRBJ2-7; D is ambiguous. Looked up from germline, CDR1 is LNHDA and CDR2 is SQIVND (reference sequence). The CDR3 spans 12 residues. Trimming removed 3 bases at V and 4 bases at J, with 7 bases between. The full variable domain, completed using reference TRBV19 and TRBJ2-7, is DGGITQSPKYLFRKEGQNVTLSCEQNLNHDAMYWYRQDPGQGLRLIYYSQIVNDFQKGDIAEGYSVSREKKESFPLTVTSAQKNPTAFYLCASSIPGYEQYFGPGTRLTVT.

The rearrangement uses TRBV27 and TRBJ2-7; no reliable D call. V was clipped by 1 base and J by 4 bases, with 8 bases between them. The CDR3 extends over 13 amino acids. CDR1 and CDR2 from the germline V gene are MNHEY and SMNVEV (reference sequence). The CDR3 coding sequence is TGTGCCAGCAGTTTATTGAAGGGATACGAGCAGTACTTC. It specifies CASSLLKGYEQYF.

J is TRBJ2-1 and V is TRBV19; TRBD1 matches at 7 bases. Germline trimming cut 6 bases from V and 2 bases from J; bases unmatched to any gene: 7. This CDR3 comprises 15 residues. Germline V gene data show CDR1 as LNHDA and CDR2 as SQIVND (reference sequence). CDR3 nucleotide sequence: TGTGCCAGTAGGGGAGACAGGGTGGCCTACAATGAGCAGTTCTTC. It specifies CASRGDRVAYNEQFF. Filled out from reference TRBV19 and TRBJ2-1, the complete variable domain reads DGGITQSPKYLFRKEGQNVTLSCEQNLNHDAMYWYRQDPGQGLRLIYYSQIVNDFQKGDIAEGYSVSREKKESFPLTVTSAQKNPTAFYLCASRGDRVAYNEQFFGPGTRLTVL.

The chain combines TRBV7-8 with TRBJ1-1, with D maybe TRBD1 (5 bases). V was pared by 3 bases and J by 5 bases, with 19 bases between. Germline CDR1 and CDR2: SGHVS and FQNEAQ. CDR3 size: 16 residues. CDR3 sequence reads: CASSFSLGPGGTEAFF. The CDR3 nucleotides are TGTGCCAGCAGCTTTTCCCTTGGTCCGGGGGGGACTGAAGCTTTCTTT. Full variable domain (missing parts from reference TRBV7-8 and TRBJ1-1): GAGVSQSPRYKVAKRGQDVALRCDPISGHVSLFWYQQALGQGPEFLTYFQNEAQLDKSGLPSDRFFAERPEGSVSTLKIQRTQQEDSAVYLCASSFSLGPGGTEAFFGQGTRLTVV.

The count of this clone is one. The rearrangement uses TRBV7-2 and TRBJ2-3; D is possibly TRBD1 or TRBD2 (5 bases each). Germline V gene lookup returns CDR1 SGHTA and CDR2 FQGNSA. The V gene lost 3 bases and the J gene lost 2 bases, with 12 bases spanning the gap. The CDR3 has 15 residues. The CDR3 loop reads CASSLPGPFTDTQYF. DNA of the CDR3: TGTGCCAGCAGCTTGCCGGGACCATTCACAGATACGCAGTATTTT. The whole variable domain, remainder taken from reference TRBV7-2 and TRBJ2-3, is GAGVSQSPSNKVTEKGKDVELRCDPISGHTALYWYRQSLGQGLEFLIYFQGNSAPDKSGLPSDRFSAERTGGSVSTLTIQRTQQEDSAVYLCASSLPGPFTDTQYFGPGTRLTVL.

The gene calls are TRBV10-3 and TRBJ1-2, with D uncertain. V was clipped by 3 bases and J by 3 bases, with 14 bases between them. CDR1 is ENHRY, CDR2 SYGVKD, per germline. This CDR3 is built from 15 residues. Here the CDR3 reads CAISDLRADDYGYTF. CDR3 bases: TGTGCCATCAGTGACTTACGGGCAGACGACTATGGCTACACCTTC.

This chain connects TRBV5-1 to TRBJ2-3, with 7 bases aligning to TRBD2. The CDR3 sequence is 19 residues long. J lost 0 bases, V lost 0 bases, and 13 bases had no gene match. Germline CDR1 SGHRS, CDR2 YFSETQ. The DNA of the CDR3 is TGCGCCAGCAGCTTGGCCATTAGCGGGTCCGCCCAGAGCACAGATACGCAGTATTTT. Translated: CASSLAISGSAQSTDTQYF.